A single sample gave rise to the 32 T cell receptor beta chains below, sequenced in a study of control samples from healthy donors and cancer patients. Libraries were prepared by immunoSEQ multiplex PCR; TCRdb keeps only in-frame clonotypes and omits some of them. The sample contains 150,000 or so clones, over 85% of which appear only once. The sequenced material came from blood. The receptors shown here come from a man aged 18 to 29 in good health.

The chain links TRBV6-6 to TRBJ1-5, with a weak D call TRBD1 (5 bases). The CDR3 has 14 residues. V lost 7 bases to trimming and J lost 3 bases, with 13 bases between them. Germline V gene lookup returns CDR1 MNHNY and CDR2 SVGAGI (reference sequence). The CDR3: CASTLDSSNQPQHF. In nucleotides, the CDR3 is TGTGCCAGCACCCTCGACAGCTCCAATCAGCCCCAGCATTTT.

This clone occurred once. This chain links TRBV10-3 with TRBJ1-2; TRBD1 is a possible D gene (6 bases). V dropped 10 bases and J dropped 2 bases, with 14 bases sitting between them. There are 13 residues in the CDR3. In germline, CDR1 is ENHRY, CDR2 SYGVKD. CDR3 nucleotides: TGTGCCACCGCGCTTGGACAGAACTATGGCTACACCTTC. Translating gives CATALGQNYGYTF.

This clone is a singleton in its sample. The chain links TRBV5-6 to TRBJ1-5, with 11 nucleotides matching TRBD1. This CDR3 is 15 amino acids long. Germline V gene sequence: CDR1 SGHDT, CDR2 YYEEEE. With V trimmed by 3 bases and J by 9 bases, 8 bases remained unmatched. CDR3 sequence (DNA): TGTGCCAGCAGCTCGGGACAGGGGGGAATTCCGCCCCAGCATTTT. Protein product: CASSSGQGGIPPQHF. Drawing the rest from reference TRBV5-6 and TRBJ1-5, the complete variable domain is DAGVTQSPTHLIKTRGQQVTLRCSPKSGHDTVSWYQQALGQGPQFIFQYYEEEERQRGNFPDRFSGHQFPNYSSELNVNALLLGDSALYLCASSSGQGGIPPQHFGDGTRLSIL.

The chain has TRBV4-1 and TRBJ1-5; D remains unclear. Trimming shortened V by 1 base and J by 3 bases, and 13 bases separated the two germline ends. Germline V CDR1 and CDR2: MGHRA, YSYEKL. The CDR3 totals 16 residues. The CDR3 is CASSQGIGQSNQPQHF. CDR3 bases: TGCGCCAGCAGCCAAGGAATAGGGCAGTCCAATCAGCCCCAGCATTTT.

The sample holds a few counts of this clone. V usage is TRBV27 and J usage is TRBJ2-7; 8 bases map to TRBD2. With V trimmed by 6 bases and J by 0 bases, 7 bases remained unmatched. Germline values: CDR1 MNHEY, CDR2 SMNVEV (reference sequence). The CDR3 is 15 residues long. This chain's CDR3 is CASSFAGLGSYEQYF. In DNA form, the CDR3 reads TGTGCCAGCAGCTTCGCGGGACTAGGCTCCTACGAGCAGTACTTC.

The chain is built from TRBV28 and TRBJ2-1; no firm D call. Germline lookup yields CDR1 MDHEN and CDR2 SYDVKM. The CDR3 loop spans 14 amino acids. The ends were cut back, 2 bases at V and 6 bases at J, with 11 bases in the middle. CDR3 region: CASSLLRVSNEQFF. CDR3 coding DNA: TGTGCCAGCAGTTTACTTAGGGTGAGCAATGAGCAGTTCTTC.

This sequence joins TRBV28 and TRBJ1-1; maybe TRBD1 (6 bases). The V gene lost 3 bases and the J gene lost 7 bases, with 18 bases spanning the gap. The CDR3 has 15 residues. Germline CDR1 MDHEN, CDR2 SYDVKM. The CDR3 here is CASSFSLASDSEAFF. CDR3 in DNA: TGTGCCAGCAGTTTCTCTCTGGCTTCGGACAGTGAAGCTTTCTTT.

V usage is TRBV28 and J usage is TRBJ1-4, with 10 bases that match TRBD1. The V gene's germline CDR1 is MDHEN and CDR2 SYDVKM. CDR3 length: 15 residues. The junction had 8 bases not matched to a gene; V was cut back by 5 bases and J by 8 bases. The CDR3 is CASSHPGTGEEKLFF. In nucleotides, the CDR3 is TGTGCCAGCAGTCACCCCGGGACAGGGGAAGAAAAACTGTTTTTT.

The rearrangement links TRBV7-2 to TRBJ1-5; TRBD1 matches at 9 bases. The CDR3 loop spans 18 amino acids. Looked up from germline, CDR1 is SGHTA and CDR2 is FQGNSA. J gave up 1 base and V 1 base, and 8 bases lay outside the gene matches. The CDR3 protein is CASSLEQGATKSNQPQHF. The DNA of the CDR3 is TGTGCCAGCAGCTTAGAACAGGGGGCAACCAAGAGCAATCAGCCCCAGCATTTT.

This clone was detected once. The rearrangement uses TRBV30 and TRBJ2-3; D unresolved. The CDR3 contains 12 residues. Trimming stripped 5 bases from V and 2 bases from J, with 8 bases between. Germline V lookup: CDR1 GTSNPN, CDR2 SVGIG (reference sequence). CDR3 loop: CAWDKLTDTQYF. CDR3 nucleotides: TGTGCCTGGGACAAACTCACAGATACGCAGTATTTT.

The CDR3 loop reads CASSGTAWTEAFF. The CDR3, as DNA: TGTGCCAGCAGCGGGACAGCTTGGACTGAAGCTTTCTTT. The chain recombines TRBV14 with TRBJ1-1, with TRBD1 matching over 7 bases. The CDR3 is 13 residues long. V shed 5 bases and J 5 bases; nucleotides not matched to a gene: 5. Germline CDR1 reads SGHDN; CDR2 reads FVKESK.

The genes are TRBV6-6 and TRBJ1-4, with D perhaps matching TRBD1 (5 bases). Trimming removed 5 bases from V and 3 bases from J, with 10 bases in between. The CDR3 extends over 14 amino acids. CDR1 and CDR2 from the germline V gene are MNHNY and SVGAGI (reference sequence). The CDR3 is CASSRQGSNEKLFF. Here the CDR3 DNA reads TGTGCCAGCAGTCGGCAGGGTTCTAATGAAAAACTGTTTTTT.

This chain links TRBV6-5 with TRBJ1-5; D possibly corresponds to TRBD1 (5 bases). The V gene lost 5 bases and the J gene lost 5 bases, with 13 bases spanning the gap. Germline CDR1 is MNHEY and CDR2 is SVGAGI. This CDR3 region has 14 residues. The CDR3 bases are TGTGCCAGCAGTCCCCCCAGGGAGGATCAGCCCCAGCATTTT. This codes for CASSPPREDQPQHF.

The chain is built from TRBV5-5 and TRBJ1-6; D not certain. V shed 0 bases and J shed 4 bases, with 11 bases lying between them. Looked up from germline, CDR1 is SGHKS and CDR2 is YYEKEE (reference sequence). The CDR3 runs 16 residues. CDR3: CASSLVSARYNSPLHF. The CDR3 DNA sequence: TGTGCCAGCAGCTTGGTGTCGGCACGATATAATTCACCCCTCCACTTT.

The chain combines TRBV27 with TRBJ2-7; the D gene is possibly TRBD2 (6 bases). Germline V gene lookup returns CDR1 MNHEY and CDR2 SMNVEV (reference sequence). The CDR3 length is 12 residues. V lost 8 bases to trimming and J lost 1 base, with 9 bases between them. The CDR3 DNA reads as TGTGCCAGCGGGGGGAGTTCCTACGAGCAGTACTTC. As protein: CASGGSSYEQYF.

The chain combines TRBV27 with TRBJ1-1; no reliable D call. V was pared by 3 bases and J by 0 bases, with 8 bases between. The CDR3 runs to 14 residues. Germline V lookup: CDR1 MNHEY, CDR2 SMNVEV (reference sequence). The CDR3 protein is CASSFSRVNTEAFF. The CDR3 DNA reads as TGTGCCAGCAGTTTTTCCCGAGTGAACACTGAAGCTTTCTTT.

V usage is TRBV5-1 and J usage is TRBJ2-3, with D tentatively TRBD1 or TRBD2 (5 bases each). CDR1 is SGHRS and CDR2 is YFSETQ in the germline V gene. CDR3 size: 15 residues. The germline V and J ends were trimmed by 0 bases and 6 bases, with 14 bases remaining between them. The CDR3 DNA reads TGCGCCAGCAGCTTGGGTCCTAAAGAGGGGGATACGCAGTATTTT. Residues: CASSLGPKEGDTQYF.

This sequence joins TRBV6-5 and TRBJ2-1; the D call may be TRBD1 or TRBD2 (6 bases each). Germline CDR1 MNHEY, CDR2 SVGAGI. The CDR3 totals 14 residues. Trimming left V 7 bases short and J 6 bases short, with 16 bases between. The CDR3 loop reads CASKYPGEANEQFF. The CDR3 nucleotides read TGTGCCAGCAAGTACCCAGGGGAGGCCAATGAGCAGTTCTTC.

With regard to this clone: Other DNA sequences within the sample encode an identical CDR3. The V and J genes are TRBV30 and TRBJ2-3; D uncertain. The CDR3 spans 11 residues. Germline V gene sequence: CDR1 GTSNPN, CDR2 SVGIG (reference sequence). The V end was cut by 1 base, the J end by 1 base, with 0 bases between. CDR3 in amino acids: CAWSGTDTQYF. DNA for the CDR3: TGTGCCTGGAGTGGCACAGATACGCAGTATTTT. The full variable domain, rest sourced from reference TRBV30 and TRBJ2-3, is SQTIHQWPATLVQPVGSPLSLECTVEGTSNPNLYWYRQAAGRGLQLLFYSVGIGQISSEVPQNLSASRPQDRQFILSSKKLLLSDSGFYLCAWSGTDTQYFGPGTRLTVL.

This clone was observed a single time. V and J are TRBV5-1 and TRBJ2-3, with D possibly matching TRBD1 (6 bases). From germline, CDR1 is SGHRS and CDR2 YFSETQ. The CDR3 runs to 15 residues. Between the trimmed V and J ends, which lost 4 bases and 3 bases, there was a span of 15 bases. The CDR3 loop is CASSIRGDGTDTQYF. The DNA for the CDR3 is TGCGCCAGCAGCATCAGGGGCGATGGAACAGATACGCAGTATTTT.

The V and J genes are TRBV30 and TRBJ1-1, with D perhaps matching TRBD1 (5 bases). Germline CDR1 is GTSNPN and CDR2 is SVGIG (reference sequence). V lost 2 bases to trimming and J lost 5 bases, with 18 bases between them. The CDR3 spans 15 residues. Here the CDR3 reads CAWSPPRGDLTEAFF. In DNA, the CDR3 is TGTGCCTGGAGTCCCCCCCGGGGCGATTTGACTGAAGCTTTCTTT.

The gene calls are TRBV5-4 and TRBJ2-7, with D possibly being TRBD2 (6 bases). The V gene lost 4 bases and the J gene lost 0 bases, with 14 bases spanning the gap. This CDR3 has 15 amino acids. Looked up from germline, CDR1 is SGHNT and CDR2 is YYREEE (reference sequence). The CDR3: CASSPERADSYEQYF. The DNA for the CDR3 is TGTGCCAGCAGCCCCGAGCGGGCAGACTCCTACGAGCAGTACTTC.

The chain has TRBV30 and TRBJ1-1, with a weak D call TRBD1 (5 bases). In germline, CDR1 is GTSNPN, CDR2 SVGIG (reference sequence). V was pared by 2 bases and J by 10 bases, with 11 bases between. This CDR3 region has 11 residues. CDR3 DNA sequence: TGTGCCTGGAGTCAGGGAGGTGGAGCTTTCTTT. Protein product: CAWSQGGGAFF.

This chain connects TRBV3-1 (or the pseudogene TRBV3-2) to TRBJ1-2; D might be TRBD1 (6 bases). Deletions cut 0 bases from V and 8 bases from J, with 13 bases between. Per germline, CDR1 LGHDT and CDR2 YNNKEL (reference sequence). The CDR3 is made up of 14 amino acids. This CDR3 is CASSQEYRVEGYTF. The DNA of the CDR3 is TGTGCCAGCAGCCAAGAATACAGGGTAGAGGGCTACACCTTC.

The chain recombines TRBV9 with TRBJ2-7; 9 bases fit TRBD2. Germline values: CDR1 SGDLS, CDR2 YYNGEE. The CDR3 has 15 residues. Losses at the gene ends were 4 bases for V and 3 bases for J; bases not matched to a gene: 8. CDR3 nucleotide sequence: TGTGCCAGCAGCTTATATAGCGGGAGCGGCTACGAGCAGTACTTC. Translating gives CASSLYSGSGYEQYF.

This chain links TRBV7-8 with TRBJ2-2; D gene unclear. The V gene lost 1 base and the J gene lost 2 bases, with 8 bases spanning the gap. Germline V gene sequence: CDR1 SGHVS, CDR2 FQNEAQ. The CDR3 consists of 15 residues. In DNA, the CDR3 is TGTGCCAGCAGCTTAGTCCCCCATAACACCGGGGAGCTGTTTTTT. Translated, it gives CASSLVPHNTGELFF.

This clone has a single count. The CDR3 protein is CASSLRSDDNYGYTF. The CDR3 DNA reads as TGCGCCAGCAGCTTAAGGTCCGACGATAACTATGGCTACACCTTC. V gene TRBV5-1 combines with J gene TRBJ1-2; D is uncertain. Germline V gene lookup returns CDR1 SGHRS and CDR2 YFSETQ. Trimming took off 2 bases at V and 1 base at J, with 12 bases between the two ends. The CDR3 is made up of 15 amino acids.

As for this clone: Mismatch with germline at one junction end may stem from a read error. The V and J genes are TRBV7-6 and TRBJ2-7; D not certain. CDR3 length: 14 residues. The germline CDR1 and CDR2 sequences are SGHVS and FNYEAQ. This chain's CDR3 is CASSLGVSPPLKHF. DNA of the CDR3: TGTGCCAGCAGCTTAGGAGTCAGCCCGCCTCTAAAACATTTC. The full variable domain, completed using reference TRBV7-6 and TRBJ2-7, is GAGVSQSPRYKVTKRGQDVALRCDPISGHVSLYWYRQALGQGPEFLTYFNYEAQQDKSGLPNDRFSAERPEGSISTLTIQRTEQRDSAMYRCASSLGVSPPLKHFGPGTRLTVT.

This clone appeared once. The CDR3 sequence is CAISESTSGGETQYF. In nucleotides, the CDR3 is TGTGCCATCAGTGAGTCAACTAGCGGGGGTGAGACCCAGTACTTC. V is TRBV10-3 and J is TRBJ2-5, with 11 bases fitting TRBD2. Losses at the gene ends were 0 bases for V and 5 bases for J; bases not matched to a gene: 2. The CDR3 loop spans 15 amino acids. CDR1 and CDR2 from the germline V gene are ENHRY and SYGVKD.

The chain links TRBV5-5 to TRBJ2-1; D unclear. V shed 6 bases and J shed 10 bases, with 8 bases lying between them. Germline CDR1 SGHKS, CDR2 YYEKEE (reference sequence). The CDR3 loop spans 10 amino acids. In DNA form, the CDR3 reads TGTGCCAGCACCTCAAGGGAGCAGTTCTTC. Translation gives CASTSREQFF.

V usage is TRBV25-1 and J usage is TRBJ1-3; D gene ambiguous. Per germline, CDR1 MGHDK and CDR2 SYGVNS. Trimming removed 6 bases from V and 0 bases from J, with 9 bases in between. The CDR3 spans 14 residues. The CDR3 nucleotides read TGTGCCAGCAGGACGGAGGGCTCTGGAAACACCATATATTTT. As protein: CASRTEGSGNTIYF. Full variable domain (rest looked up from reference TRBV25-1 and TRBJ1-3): EADIYQTPRYLVIGTGKKITLECSQTMGHDKMYWYQQDPGMELHLIHYSYGVNSTEKGDLSSESTVSRIRTEHFPLTLESARPSHTSQYLCASRTEGSGNTIYFGEGSWLTVV.

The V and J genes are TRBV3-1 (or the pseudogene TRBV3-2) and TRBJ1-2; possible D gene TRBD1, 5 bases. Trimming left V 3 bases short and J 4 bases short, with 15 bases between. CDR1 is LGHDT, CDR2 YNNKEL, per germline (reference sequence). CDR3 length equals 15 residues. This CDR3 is CASSQEPGRSYGYTF. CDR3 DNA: TGTGCCAGCAGCCAGGAACCGGGACGGAGCTATGGCTACACCTTC.